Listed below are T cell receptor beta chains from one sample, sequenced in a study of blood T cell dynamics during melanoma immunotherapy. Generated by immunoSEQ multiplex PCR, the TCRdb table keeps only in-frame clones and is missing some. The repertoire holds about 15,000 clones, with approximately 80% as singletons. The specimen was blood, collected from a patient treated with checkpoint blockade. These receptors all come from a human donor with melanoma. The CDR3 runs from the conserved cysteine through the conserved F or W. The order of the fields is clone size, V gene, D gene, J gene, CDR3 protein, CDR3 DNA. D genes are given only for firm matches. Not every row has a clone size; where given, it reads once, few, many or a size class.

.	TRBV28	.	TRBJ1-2	CASSAPSGQTYGYTF	TGTGCCAGCAGCGCCCCTTCCGGACAGACCTATGGCTACACCTTC
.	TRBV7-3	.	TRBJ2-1	CASSLGKGDEQFF	TGTGCCAGCAGCTTAGGGAAGGGGGATGAGCAGTTCTTC
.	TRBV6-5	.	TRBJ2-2	CASSYSAYPNTGELFF	TGTGCCAGCAGTTACTCAGCCTACCCGAACACCGGGGAGCTGTTTTTT
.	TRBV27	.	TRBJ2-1	CASSLKGDSYNEQFF	TGTGCCAGCAGTTTAAAGGGGGACTCCTACAATGAGCAGTTCTTC
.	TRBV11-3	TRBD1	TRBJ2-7	CASSHPGGRGRTYEQYF	TGTGCCAGCAGCCACCCCGGGGGCAGGGGGCGCACCTACGAGCAGTACTTC
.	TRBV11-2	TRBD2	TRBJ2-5	CASSLGASGKETQYF	TGTGCCAGCAGCTTAGGGGCTAGCGGAAAAGAGACCCAGTACTTC
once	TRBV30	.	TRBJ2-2	CAWRRQNTGELFF	TGTGCCTGGAGAAGACAGAACACCGGGGAGCTGTTTTTT
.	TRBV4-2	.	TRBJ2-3	CASSQELASSTDTQYF	TGTGCCAGCAGCCAAGAGCTAGCGTCGAGCACAGATACGCAGTATTTT
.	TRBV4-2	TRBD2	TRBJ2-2	CASSQVAGGPSGELFF	TGTGCCAGCAGCCAAGTGGCGGGAGGGCCGAGCGGGGAGCTGTTTTTT
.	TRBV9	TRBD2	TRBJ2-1	CASSPGDSGPYNEQFF	TGTGCCAGCAGCCCCGGCGATAGCGGGCCCTACAATGAGCAGTTCTTC
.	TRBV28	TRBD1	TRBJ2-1	CASSSPWGQGRHNEQFF	TGTGCCAGCAGTTCCCCTTGGGGACAGGGGAGGCACAATGAGCAGTTCTTC
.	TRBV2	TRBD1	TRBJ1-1	CASTNRGMNTEAFF	TGTGCCAGCACAAACAGGGGCATGAACACTGAAGCTTTCTTT
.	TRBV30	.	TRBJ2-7	CAWSHSSYEQYF	TGTGCCTGGAGTCACAGCTCCTACGAGCAGTACTTC
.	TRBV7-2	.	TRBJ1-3	CASSQTGTPGNTIYF	TGTGCCAGCAGTCAAACCGGGACACCTGGAAACACCATATATTTT
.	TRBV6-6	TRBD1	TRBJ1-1	CASRRTGGPEAFF	TGTGCCAGCAGACGGACAGGGGGCCCTGAAGCTTTCTTT
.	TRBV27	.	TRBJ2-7	CASSTFLRSSYEQYF	TGTGCCAGCAGCACATTCCTTAGGAGCTCCTACGAGCAGTACTTC
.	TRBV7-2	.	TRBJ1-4	CASSVRTDEKLFF	TGTGCCAGCAGCGTTAGGACAGATGAAAAACTGTTTTTT
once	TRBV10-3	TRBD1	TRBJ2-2	CAISRRDSDTGELFF	TGTGCCATCAGTCGCCGGGACAGTGACACCGGGGAGCTGTTTTTT
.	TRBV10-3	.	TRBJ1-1	CAISAKDRNTEAFF	TGTGCCATCAGTGCCAAGGATCGGAACACTGAAGCTTTCTTT
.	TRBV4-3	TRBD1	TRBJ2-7	CASSRDRGNEQYF	TGCGCCAGCAGCCGGGACAGGGGAAACGAGCAGTACTTC
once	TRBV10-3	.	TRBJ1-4	CAISRDAEYEKLFF	TGTGCCATCAGCCGGGACGCCGAATACGAAAAACTGTTTTTT
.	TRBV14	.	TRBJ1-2	CASSQDKGPWAAGLGYTF	TGTGCCAGCAGCCAAGATAAGGGTCCTTGGGCAGCGGGCCTTGGCTACACCTTC
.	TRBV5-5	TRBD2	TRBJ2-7	CASSLVGVAGISYEQYF	TGTGCCAGCAGCTTGGTCGGGGTAGCGGGGATCTCCTACGAGCAGTACTTC
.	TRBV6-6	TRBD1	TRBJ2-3	CASRRTGATDTQYF	TGTGCCAGCAGGAGGACAGGGGCCACAGATACGCAGTATTTT
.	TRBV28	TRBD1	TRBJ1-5	CASSDRGLQPQHF	TGTGCCAGCTCGGACAGGGGGCTTCAGCCCCAGCATTTT
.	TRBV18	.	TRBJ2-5	CASSPAIEETQYF	TGTGCCAGCTCACCAGCGATAGAAGAGACCCAGTACTTC
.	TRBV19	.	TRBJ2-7	CASSIQASASSYEQYF	TGTGCCAGTAGTATACAGGCGTCCGCGAGCTCCTACGAGCAGTACTTC
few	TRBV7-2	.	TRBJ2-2	CASSSQGGGTGELFF	TGTGCCAGCAGCTCCCAGGGGGGCGGCACCGGGGAGCTGTTTTTT
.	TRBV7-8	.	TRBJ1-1	CASSSPSGVEAFF	TGTGCCAGCAGCTCTCCCTCAGGCGTAGAAGCTTTCTTT
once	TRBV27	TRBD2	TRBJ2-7	CASSLSPGGVYEQYF	TGTGCCAGCAGTTTATCGCCCGGGGGGGTCTACGAGCAGTACTTC
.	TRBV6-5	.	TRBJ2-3	CASGYPNTDTQYF	TGTGCCAGCGGTTATCCGAACACAGATACGCAGTATTTT